Sequencing of this TCR beta chain was carried out in a study of T-cell reconstitution after alpha-beta-depleted transplantation in children. Notes on the study in general: At around two months after transplant, the alpha-beta T cells were reportedly derived from several hundred expanded clones that came from non-depleted graft cells. One year after transplant, T-cell counts and diversity came mostly from newly produced T cells.

Unique molecular identifiers were used to barcode this TCRbeta library. TCRdb fed the PCR reads into MiXCR, producing one record per CDR3 protein. The table has 800,000 to 1,000,000 distinct CDR3 sequences, roughly 31% seen once. V was pared by 4 bases and J by 9 bases, with 11 bases of the junction left unmatched. Germline V gene lookup returns CDR1 MNHNS and CDR2 SASEGT. The CDR3 is made up of 16 amino acids. In this sample, this clonotype turned up a few times. What it binds is unknown. The source material was PBMCs, mostly from graft donor cells, sampled 360 days after TCRalphabeta/CD19-depleted stem cell transplant. The source of this sequence is a boy younger than two who had a stem cell transplant for SCID, so the T cells may come from the graft donor. The chain carries TRBV6-1 and TRBJ2-1; TRBD2 matches 11 bases. The chain's CDR3 is CASSVIGTSGLGEQFF. In DNA, the CDR3 is TGTGCCAGCAGTGTAATCGGGACTAGCGGACTCGGTGAGCAGTTCTTC.